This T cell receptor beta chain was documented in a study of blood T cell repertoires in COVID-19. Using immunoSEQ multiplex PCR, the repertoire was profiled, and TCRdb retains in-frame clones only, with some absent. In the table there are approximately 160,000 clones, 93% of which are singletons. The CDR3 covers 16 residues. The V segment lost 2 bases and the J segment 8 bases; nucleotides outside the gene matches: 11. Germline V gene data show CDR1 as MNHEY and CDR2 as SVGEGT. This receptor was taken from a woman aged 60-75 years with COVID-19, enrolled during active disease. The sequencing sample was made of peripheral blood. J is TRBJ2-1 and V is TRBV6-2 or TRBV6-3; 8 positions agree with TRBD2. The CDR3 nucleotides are TGTGCCAGCAGTTACGGCGGGCGGGAGGTAGGGGATGAGCAGTTCTTC. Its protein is CASSYGGREVGDEQFF.